This T cell receptor beta chain was retrieved from a study of blood T cell repertoires in COVID-19. Germline V lookup: CDR1 SGHTA, CDR2 FQGNSA. Trimming pared 4 bases from V and 8 bases from J, leaving 6 bases between. This CDR3 has 11 residues. The protocol was immunoSEQ multiplex PCR, while the TCRdb copy is restricted to in-frame clones and leaves out a portion. Among about 93,000 clones listed, roughly nine tenths were seen once. The chain combines TRBV7-2 with TRBJ1-3; no definite D call. The source is a human donor with active COVID-19. The donor label of this sample is uncertain. The sequencing sample was made of peripheral blood. CDR3 nucleotide sequence: TGTGCCAGCAGCTCTTACTACACCATATATTTT. This encodes CASSSYYTIYF. The whole variable domain, remainder taken from reference TRBV7-2 and TRBJ1-3, is GAGVSQSPSNKVTEKGKDVELRCDPISGHTALYWYRQSLGQGLEFLIYFQGNSAPDKSGLPSDRFSAERTGGSVSTLTIQRTQQEDSAVYLCASSSYYTIYFGEGSWLTVV.